Below, 25 T cell receptor beta chains from the same sample are listed, as sequenced in a study of a mutant IDH1 vaccine in newly diagnosed glioma. Specified time point: week 47, end of study. Every vaccine dose comprised 300 ug of mutant IDH1 20-mer peptide plus topical imiquimod. Their specific antigens are unknown. Sequenced by immunoSEQ multiplex PCR; TCRdb stores in-frame clones only, minus some. The sample carries tens of thousands of clones, about 90% recorded once. The specimen was PBMCs, collected from a glioma patient whose treatment included an IDH1 peptide vaccine. Every receptor here comes from a woman aged 45 to 65 with glioma.

The rearrangement links TRBV5-1 to TRBJ1-1; D unresolved. Between the trimmed V and J ends, which lost 3 bases and 8 bases, there was a span of 8 bases. CDR3 length: 11 residues. Per the germline V gene, CDR1 is SGHRS and CDR2 is YFSETQ. The CDR3 is CASSWGDEAFF. For the CDR3, the DNA is TGCGCCAGCAGCTGGGGAGACGAAGCTTTCTTT.

The chain links TRBV28 to TRBJ1-1; weak D call: TRBD1 (6 bases). Deletions cut 3 bases from V and 5 bases from J, with 13 bases between. Germline values: CDR1 MDHEN, CDR2 SYDVKM. CDR3 size: 14 residues. As DNA, the CDR3 is TGTGCCAGCAGTTTTCCCTCCAGGGGTACTGAAGCTTTCTTT. Protein sequence: CASSFPSRGTEAFF.

This clone was observed a single time. The rearrangement uses TRBV7-3 and TRBJ2-3; no clear D. CDR1 is SGHTA and CDR2 is FQGTGA in the germline V gene. The CDR3 has 15 amino acids. Trimming stripped 2 bases from V and 0 bases from J, with 9 bases between. The CDR3 here is CASSLGRLSTDTQYF. CDR3 sequence (DNA): TGTGCCAGCAGCTTAGGGCGGCTGAGCACAGATACGCAGTATTTT.

The V call is TRBV2, the J call TRBJ2-7; no firm D call. V dropped 5 bases and J dropped 1 base, with 3 bases sitting between them. The CDR3 runs to 11 residues. Germline-derived CDR1 and CDR2 are SNHLY and FYNNEI. The CDR3 DNA reads TGTGCCAGCAGTCCTTCCTACGAGCAGTACTTC. This gives the protein CASSPSYEQYF.

The chain uses TRBV5-1 and TRBJ2-7; a possible D gene is TRBD1 (6 bases). Trimming removed 0 bases from V and 8 bases from J, with 9 bases in between. The CDR3 loop spans 12 amino acids. Germline CDR1 reads SGHRS; CDR2 reads YFSETQ. The CDR3, as DNA: TGCGCCAGCAGCTTGGACAGGGTTAAGCAGTACTTC. Translating it yields CASSLDRVKQYF.

This clone was counted only a few times. The chain uses TRBV2 and TRBJ1-5, with no clear D. Germline V gives CDR1 SNHLY, CDR2 FYNNEI. CDR3 length: 13 residues. The V and J ends lost 4 bases and 4 bases respectively, with 8 bases between them. The CDR3 here is CASSVQRNQPQHF. The CDR3 nucleotides read TGTGCCAGCAGTGTTCAGCGGAATCAGCCCCAGCATTTT. Variable domain in full (rest from reference TRBV2 and TRBJ1-5): EPEVTQTPSHQVTQMGQEVILRCVPISNHLYFYWYRQILGQKVEFLVSFYNNEISEKSEIFDDQFSVERPDGSNFTLKIRSTKLEDSAMYFCASSVQRNQPQHFGDGTRLSIL.

This clone was detected only a few times. The rearrangement joins TRBV5-1 to TRBJ2-4; a possible D gene is TRBD1 (5 bases). The CDR3 sequence is 14 residues long. With 3 bases removed from V and 9 bases from J, the gap between germline ends came to 16 bases. The V gene's germline CDR1 is SGHRS and CDR2 YFSETQ. CDR3 region: CASSYDERRGIQYF. The CDR3 DNA follows: TGCGCCAGCAGCTATGACGAGCGAAGGGGCATTCAGTACTTC. The full variable domain, in which reference TRBV5-1 and TRBJ2-4 provide the parts outside the CDR3, is KAGVTQTPRYLIKTRGQQVTLSCSPISGHRSVSWYQQTPGQGLQFLFEYFSETQRNKGNFPGRFSGRQFSNSRSEMNVSTLELGDSALYLCASSYDERRGIQYFGAGTRLSVL.

This chain uses TRBV29-1 with TRBJ1-2, with 10 bases aligning to TRBD1. CDR1 SQVTM and CDR2 ANQGSEA come from the germline V gene. J was trimmed by 8 bases and V by 6 bases; bases with no gene match: 3. The CDR3 contains 11 residues. Here the CDR3 DNA reads TGCAGCGTACGGGACAGGGGAGGCTACACCTTC. This sequence encodes CSVRDRGGYTF.

The V and J genes are TRBV27 and TRBJ2-7; maybe TRBD2 (5 bases). V gave up 4 bases and J gave up 2 bases, with 9 bases separating them. Germline assignment: CDR1 MNHEY and CDR2 SMNVEV (reference sequence). The CDR3 contains 13 residues. In DNA, the CDR3 is TGTGCCAGCAGTTCCTGGGGAGCCTACGAGCAGTACTTC. This gives the protein CASSSWGAYEQYF.

V and J are TRBV7-8 and TRBJ2-1, with D perhaps matching TRBD2 (5 bases). Trimming cost V 2 bases and J 8 bases, with 16 bases left between them. The CDR3 runs 15 residues. Germline V gene lookup returns CDR1 SGHVS and CDR2 FQNEAQ. The CDR3: CASSLTPEGKDEQFF. CDR3 in DNA: TGTGCCAGCAGCTTAACTCCCGAGGGAAAAGATGAGCAGTTCTTC.

The chain joins TRBV19 to TRBJ2-3, with TRBD2 matching over 9 bases. This CDR3 spans 17 amino acids. V lost 0 bases to trimming and J lost 2 bases; unmatched junction nucleotides: 6. Germline CDR1 LNHDA, CDR2 SQIVND (reference sequence). CDR3 residues: CASSIDPTSGFTDTQYF. The CDR3, as DNA: TGTGCCAGTAGTATAGATCCGACTAGCGGATTCACAGATACGCAGTATTTT. Variable domain in full (rest from reference TRBV19 and TRBJ2-3): DGGITQSPKYLFRKEGQNVTLSCEQNLNHDAMYWYRQDPGQGLRLIYYSQIVNDFQKGDIAEGYSVSREKKESFPLTVTSAQKNPTAFYLCASSIDPTSGFTDTQYFGPGTRLTVL.

Only a few counts were recorded for this clone. The chain recombines TRBV5-1 with TRBJ1-5; TRBD1 is a possible D gene (5 bases). Trimming removed 4 bases from V and 3 bases from J, with 14 bases in between. The germline CDR1 and CDR2 sequences are SGHRS and YFSETQ. The CDR3 length is 15 residues. The CDR3 region is CASSLAGRYNQPQHF. CDR3 bases: TGCGCCAGCAGCCTTGCGGGACGGTACAATCAGCCCCAGCATTTT.

This chain joins TRBV6-6 and TRBJ1-2; the match to TRBD1 covers 9 bases. V shed 2 bases, J shed 3 bases, and the junction held 7 bases outside the gene matches. There are 16 residues in the CDR3. Germline CDR1 MNHNY, CDR2 SVGAGI (reference sequence). The chain's CDR3 is CASSYGPTGGDYGYTF. Here the CDR3 DNA reads TGTGCCAGCAGTTACGGACCGACAGGGGGGGACTATGGCTACACCTTC.

The chain has TRBV28 and TRBJ2-3; TRBD1 matches at 7 bases. Germline V gene data show CDR1 as MDHEN and CDR2 as SYDVKM. J lost 11 bases, V lost 4 bases, and 3 bases had no gene match. This CDR3 is 11 amino acids long. The CDR3 sequence is CASSSRTGQYF. The CDR3, as DNA: TGTGCCAGCAGTTCGCGGACAGGGCAGTATTTT. The full variable domain, its missing parts supplied by reference TRBV28 and TRBJ2-3, is DVKVTQSSRYLVKRTGEKVFLECVQDMDHENMFWYRQDPGLGLRLIYFSYDVKMKEKGDIPEGYSVSREKKERFSLILESASTNQTSMYLCASSSRTGQYFGPGTRLTVL.

The gene calls are TRBV2 and TRBJ2-4; 8 bases are shared with TRBD2. The V gene end was trimmed by 8 bases and the J gene end by 11 bases; junction bases not matched to a gene: 11. The germline CDR1 and CDR2 sequences are SNHLY and FYNNEI. CDR3 length: 13 residues. This CDR3 reads CASAPLTGGVQYF. For the CDR3, the DNA is TGTGCCAGCGCCCCCCTAACGGGAGGGGTTCAGTACTTC.

J is TRBJ2-6 and V is TRBV27; the D is unclear. Germline V lookup: CDR1 MNHEY, CDR2 SMNVEV (reference sequence). The CDR3 totals 15 residues. V lost 0 bases to trimming and J lost 3 bases, with 6 bases between them. CDR3 DNA sequence: TGTGCCAGCAGTTTATCGGATGGTGGGGCCAACGTCCTGACTTTC. This gives the protein CASSLSDGGANVLTF.

V usage is TRBV11-1 and J usage is TRBJ2-3, with 8 bases fitting TRBD1. Trimming took 4 bases from V and 0 from J; bases not matched to a gene: 9. The CDR3 is 17 residues long. CDR1 is SGHAT and CDR2 is FQDESV in the germline V gene (reference sequence). Here the CDR3 DNA reads TGTGCCAGCAGCTCCAGGGGGCGAGACCCTAGCACAGATACGCAGTATTTT. This codes for CASSSRGRDPSTDTQYF.

The chain recombines TRBV30 with TRBJ2-2; possibly TRBD2 for D (6 bases). Germline values: CDR1 GTSNPN, CDR2 SVGIG (reference sequence). The CDR3 spans 14 residues. The V gene lost 7 bases and the J gene lost 5 bases, with 17 bases spanning the gap. CDR3 bases: TGTGCCTCGCCGGGGGTGGAAGGGACCGGGGAGCTGTTTTTT. Amino acid sequence: CASPGVEGTGELFF.

In regard to this clone: The same CDR3 is also encoded by other DNA sequences in this sample. The chain joins TRBV7-9 to TRBJ1-1; D remains unclear. Germline V lookup: CDR1 SEHNR, CDR2 FQNEAQ (reference sequence). Trimming pared 1 base from V and 0 bases from J, leaving 3 bases between. The CDR3 sequence is 13 residues long. CDR3 loop: CASSLVVNTEAFF. The CDR3 coding sequence is TGTGCCAGCAGCTTAGTAGTGAACACTGAAGCTTTCTTT.

The chain links TRBV7-9 to TRBJ2-7; TRBD1 matches at 8 bases. Germline loops: CDR1 SEHNR, CDR2 FQNEAQ (reference sequence). V lost 5 bases to trimming and J lost 4 bases; unmatched junction nucleotides: 7. The CDR3 is 14 residues long. CDR3 coding DNA: TGTGCCAGCAGCCGGACAGGGAAATCGTACGAGCAGTACTTC. Translating it yields CASSRTGKSYEQYF.

The rearrangement links TRBV15 to TRBJ2-7; D not resolved. Germline V CDR1 and CDR2: LNHNV, YYDKDF (reference sequence). Trimming removed 5 bases at V and 5 bases at J, with 19 bases between. The CDR3 runs 15 residues. The CDR3 DNA is TGTGCCACCAGCGCCCGGAAAAGGGCGAGGAACGAGCAGTACTTC. It is translated as CATSARKRARNEQYF.

This clone came up a few times. The genes are TRBV7-3 and TRBJ1-1; TRBD1 matches 7 bases. The ends lost 4 bases at V and 0 bases at J; junction bases unmatched: 2. Germline V CDR1 and CDR2: SGHTA, FQGTGA. This CDR3 region has 14 residues. The CDR3 DNA sequence: TGTGCCAGCAGCTCCCAGGGGGTGAACACTGAAGCTTTCTTT. Protein sequence: CASSSQGVNTEAFF.

The genes are TRBV27 and TRBJ2-7; D possibly uses TRBD1 or TRBD2 (5 bases each). The V gene's germline CDR1 is MNHEY and CDR2 SMNVEV (reference sequence). CDR3 length: 15 residues. The V gene lost 1 base and the J gene lost 0 bases, with 10 bases spanning the gap. CDR3 residues: CASSLYGGSSYEQYF. In DNA form, the CDR3 reads TGTGCCAGCAGTTTATATGGGGGTAGCTCCTACGAGCAGTACTTC.

This chain links TRBV4-1 with TRBJ2-7; the match to TRBD1 covers 7 bases. The CDR3 runs to 14 residues. Germline assignment: CDR1 MGHRA and CDR2 YSYEKL. Trimming removed 1 base from V and 5 bases from J; junction bases left unmatched: 5. CDR3 residues: CASSQAGGIDEQYF. The CDR3 region has the DNA TGCGCCAGCAGCCAAGCAGGGGGAATAGACGAGCAGTACTTC.

This rearrangement joins TRBV9 to TRBJ1-1; D perhaps matches TRBD1 (6 bases). Germline V lookup: CDR1 SGDLS, CDR2 YYNGEE. The ends were cut back, 0 bases at V and 11 bases at J, with 17 bases in the middle. CDR3 size: 14 residues. The CDR3 loop reads CASSVGTARAGAFF. Here the CDR3 DNA reads TGTGCCAGCAGCGTAGGGACAGCTAGAGCGGGCGCTTTCTTT.